Shown below are 9 T cell receptor beta chains from a single sample sequenced in a study of control samples from healthy donors and cancer patients. Sequenced by immunoSEQ multiplex PCR; TCRdb stores in-frame clones only, minus some. The sample shows 200,000 to 250,000 clones, around 94% of them seen only once. Source material: blood. The source is a man aged 50 or older in good health.

V usage is TRBV29-1 and J usage is TRBJ1-4; 7 bases fit TRBD1. Unmatched junction bases numbered 4, after V lost 4 bases and J lost 8 bases. CDR3 length equals 12 residues. The germline V gene encodes CDR1 SQVTM and CDR2 ANQGSEA. The DNA for the CDR3 is TGCAGCGTTGGACAGGGTGAGGAAAAACTGTTTTTT. This encodes CSVGQGEEKLFF.

This chain links TRBV6-1 with TRBJ2-2; D is undetermined. V was cut by 2 bases and J by 9 bases, with 7 bases left in between. Germline V gives CDR1 MNHNS, CDR2 SASEGT. This CDR3 comprises 12 residues. The CDR3, as DNA: TGTGCCAGCAGTGAATTAGCCAGGGAGCTGTTTTTT. Translating it yields CASSELARELFF.

This clone has a handful of counts. This chain connects TRBV11-2 to TRBJ1-5; unclear D gene. The germline CDR1 and CDR2 sequences are SGHAT and FQNNGV. Trimming took off 1 base at V and 4 bases at J, with 8 bases between the two ends. The CDR3 is 14 amino acids. Written as DNA, the CDR3 is TGTGCCAGCAGCTTAGTCGGTGGAAATCAGCCCCAGCATTTT. It translates to CASSLVGGNQPQHF.

V gene TRBV27 combines with J gene TRBJ2-6; D unresolved. V was shortened by 5 bases and J by 2 bases, with 10 bases between the two germline ends. Per the germline V gene, CDR1 is MNHEY and CDR2 is SMNVEV (reference sequence). The CDR3 contains 15 residues. The CDR3 is CASSPFSAGANVLTF. CDR3 nucleotide sequence: TGTGCCAGCAGTCCCTTCAGCGCTGGGGCCAACGTCCTGACTTTC.

The CDR3 DNA reads as TGTGCCAGCAGTTGGGACACCGGGGAGCTGTTTTTT. Translation gives CASSWDTGELFF. The chain combines TRBV11-3 with TRBJ2-2; D is uncertain. This CDR3 is built from 12 residues. V was trimmed by 6 bases and J by 3 bases, leaving 5 bases between them. In germline, CDR1 is SGHNT, CDR2 YENEEA.

The chain employs TRBV5-5 and TRBJ2-7; 7 bases match TRBD1. J gave up 2 bases and V 4 bases, and 6 bases lay outside the gene matches. The CDR3 is made up of 14 amino acids. CDR1 SGHKS and CDR2 YYEKEE come from the germline V gene (reference sequence). CDR3 amino acids: CASSGRQGPYEQYF. CDR3 nucleotides: TGTGCCAGCAGCGGGCGACAGGGACCCTACGAGCAGTACTTC.

The V gene is TRBV5-1, the J gene TRBJ1-1; D call uncertain. Germline V CDR1 and CDR2: SGHRS, YFSETQ. CDR3 length: 14 amino acids. Trimming pared 0 bases from V and 0 bases from J, leaving 6 bases between. This CDR3 is CASSLAELNTEAFF. CDR3 nucleotides: TGCGCCAGCAGCTTGGCAGAACTGAACACTGAAGCTTTCTTT.

The chain employs TRBV7-9 and TRBJ2-5, with D perhaps being TRBD1 or TRBD2 (5 bases each). The germline CDR1 and CDR2 sequences are SEHNR and FQNEAQ (reference sequence). Trimming took off 5 bases at V and 2 bases at J, with 9 bases between the two ends. This CDR3 region has 13 residues. In DNA, the CDR3 is TGTGCCAGCAGCCTGGGACCGCAAGAGACCCAGTACTTC. Its translation is CASSLGPQETQYF.

The rearrangement uses TRBV28 and TRBJ1-3; TRBD1 matches at 7 bases. Germline CDR1 and CDR2: MDHEN and SYDVKM. CDR3 size: 18 residues. The trim removed 3 bases at V and 2 bases at J, leaving 13 bases unmatched. DNA for the CDR3: TGTGCCAGCAGTTTGGGAGGTAGGGGGCGTAGTGCTGGAAACACCATATATTTT. Its translation: CASSLGGRGRSAGNTIYF.